A single sample gave rise to the 20 T cell receptor beta chains below, sequenced in a study of T cells expressing NK-cell markers. TCRdb re-called the 5' RACE reads; every CDR3 protein appears as one record, without DNA. This sample's clone table lists about 260,000 distinct CDR3 sequences. Sample: blood T cells: a sorted CD56 or NKG2C T cell subset, CD4+ or CD8+ T cells, or bulk PBMC T cells (not recorded which). The receptors shown here come from a man between 18 and 35 years old in good health.

The chain employs TRBV6-5 and TRBJ1-6; with no DNA, the TCRdb D assignment of TRBD1 cannot be verified. The CDR3 is made up of 14 amino acids. CDR1 and CDR2 from the germline V gene are MNHEY and SVGAGI. The chain's CDR3 is CASSYLRTRAPLHF.

The J gene is TRBJ1-2, the V gene TRBV28; lacking DNA, the TRBD1 call made by TCRdb goes unchecked. Germline V lookup: CDR1 MDHEN, CDR2 SYDVKM. The CDR3 runs to 15 residues. CDR3 region: CASSSRKRDGYGYTF.

The V and J genes are TRBV15 and TRBJ1-1. Germline V gene data show CDR1 as LNHNV and CDR2 as YYDKDF (reference sequence). The CDR3 contains 12 residues. The CDR3 here is CATSREGRKAFF.

The chain couples TRBV18 to TRBJ2-1; the D call of TRBD2 rests on TCRdb alone, since no DNA is present to check it. This CDR3 is built from 13 residues. Germline CDR1 reads KGHSH; CDR2 reads LQKENI. CDR3 sequence: CASSVKEGNEQFF.

The chain employs TRBV4-1 and TRBJ2-3. Germline V CDR1 and CDR2: MGHRA, YSYEKL. CDR3 length equals 13 residues. This CDR3 reads CASSHENTDTQYF.

The chain links TRBV7-9 to TRBJ2-1; TCRdb lists TRBD2, though no DNA is available to test this call. Germline assignment: CDR1 SEHNR and CDR2 FQNEAQ (reference sequence). This CDR3 is 17 amino acids long. The CDR3 loop is CASSLARASGNLGEQFF.

This chain links TRBV10-1 with TRBJ2-1; TCRdb's D call, TRBD2, is unchecked because there is no DNA. The CDR3 spans 14 residues. Germline-derived CDR1 and CDR2 are WNHNN and SYGVQD (reference sequence). CDR3 sequence: CASSESIGGGPRFF.

V gene TRBV5-1 combines with J gene TRBJ2-5; TCRdb lists TRBD1, though no DNA is available to test this call. The germline gives CDR1 SGHRS, CDR2 YFSETQ. This CDR3 comprises 14 residues. The CDR3 is CASSPGQLQETQYF. The full variable domain, rest sourced from reference TRBV5-1 and TRBJ2-5, is KAGVTQTPRYLIKTRGQQVTLSCSPISGHRSVSWYQQTPGQGLQFLFEYFSETQRNKGNFPGRFSGRQFSNSRSEMNVSTLELGDSALYLCASSPGQLQETQYFGPGTRLLVL.

V is TRBV12-3 or TRBV12-4 and J is TRBJ2-7. The CDR3 has 14 residues. This CDR3 is CASSLAQITYEQYF.

This sequence joins TRBV20-1 and TRBJ2-2; TCRdb's D call of TRBD1 is untestable without DNA. The CDR3 runs 14 residues. CDR1 and CDR2 (germline): DFQATT, SNEGSKA (reference sequence). CDR3 amino acids: CSAMGQRNTGELFF.

The genes are TRBV14 and TRBJ2-1; the TCRdb D gene call, TRBD2, has no DNA to confirm it. Germline-derived CDR1 and CDR2 are SGHDN and FVKESK. This CDR3 is built from 15 residues. This CDR3 is CASSAGLAGGVEQFF.

CDR3: CASSIDRGRGIHF. J is TRBJ1-5 and V is TRBV19; the TCRdb call, TRBD1, lacks DNA for checking. Germline assignment: CDR1 LNHDA and CDR2 SQIVND (reference sequence). CDR3 size: 13 residues.

The rearrangement joins TRBV7-6 to TRBJ1-1; there is no DNA to check the TCRdb D call of TRBD1. This CDR3 is 16 amino acids long. The germline CDR1 and CDR2 sequences are SGHVS and FNYEAQ. The CDR3 sequence: CASSLVQGRGDTEAFF.

This chain uses TRBV7-2 with TRBJ2-7; TCRdb selects TRBD2, and the lack of DNA leaves this call unchecked. Germline-derived CDR1 and CDR2 are SGHTA and FQGNSA. The CDR3 length is 17 residues. CDR3 amino acids: CASSLSIGGLAGGEQYF.

The chain combines TRBV28 with TRBJ2-1; TCRdb selects TRBD1, and the lack of DNA leaves this call unchecked. The CDR3 consists of 17 residues. Germline CDR1 and CDR2: MDHEN and SYDVKM. Here the CDR3 reads CASSSWSGGFSYNEQFF.

The rearrangement joins TRBV20-1 to TRBJ2-3; TCRdb lists TRBD2, though no DNA is available to test this call. The CDR3 contains 15 residues. Germline V gene data show CDR1 as DFQATT and CDR2 as SNEGSKA (reference sequence). CDR3 protein: CSAPPGLANPDTQYF.

The chain has TRBV6-5 and TRBJ2-1; TCRdb indicates TRBD1, and absent DNA this call remains unverified. CDR3 length: 16 residues. Germline V gene sequence: CDR1 MNHEY, CDR2 SVGAGI. The CDR3 protein is CASTMTGTGVGNEQFF.

The rearrangement uses TRBV3-1 and TRBJ2-1. The CDR3 runs 13 residues. CDR1 and CDR2 (germline): LGHDT, YNNKEL (reference sequence). The CDR3: CASSPQGIDEQFF.

The chain recombines TRBV30 with TRBJ1-1; TCRdb's D call, TRBD1, is unchecked because there is no DNA. CDR3 length: 14 amino acids. The germline CDR1 and CDR2 sequences are GTSNPN and SVGIG (reference sequence). CDR3 region: CAWKGGRLNTEAFF.

The rearrangement joins TRBV5-1 to TRBJ2-2; without DNA, the TCRdb call of TRBD2 cannot be checked. This CDR3 is 17 amino acids long. Germline-derived CDR1 and CDR2 are SGHRS and YFSETQ. CDR3 protein: CASGLAGAGILRGELFF.